What follows are 19 T cell receptor beta chains derived from one specimen sequenced in a study of cytomegalovirus exposure and HLA in healthy donors. PCR primers comprised 60 Vbeta and 13 Jbeta primers. The assay was immunoSEQ multiplex PCR, and TCRdb's table has in-frame clones only and misses some. The table has around 180,000 clones, approximately 81% seen once. Specimen: PBMCs. The receptors here all came from a woman between 18 and 29 years old in good health and CMV-seropositive.

This clone appeared a few times. The gene calls are TRBV6-5 and TRBJ1-3; TRBD1 matches 7 bases. With V trimmed by 0 bases and J by 3 bases, 2 bases remained unmatched. CDR3 length equals 15 residues. Germline-derived CDR1 and CDR2 are MNHEY and SVGAGI. The CDR3 reads CASSYSGDSGNTIYF. CDR3 coding DNA: TGTGCCAGCAGTTACTCGGGGGACAGTGGAAACACCATATATTTT.

The rearrangement joins TRBV4-3 to TRBJ1-1; 7 bases line up with TRBD1. The germline V gene encodes CDR1 LGHNA and CDR2 YSLEER. This CDR3 region has 13 residues. V was pared by 3 bases and J by 6 bases, with 4 bases of the junction left unmatched. For the CDR3, the DNA is TGCGCCAGCAGCCACAGGGGGACGGCTGAAGCTTTCTTT. Translated, it gives CASSHRGTAEAFF.

The J gene is TRBJ1-2, the V gene TRBV5-6; D possibly corresponds to TRBD1 (5 bases). The CDR3 is made up of 12 amino acids. V was pared by 7 bases and J by 5 bases, with 12 bases between. Germline V lookup: CDR1 SGHDT, CDR2 YYEEEE. Written as DNA, the CDR3 is TGTGCCAGCCAGTTCGGGGGATATGGCTACACCTTC. Its translation: CASQFGGYGYTF.

V usage is TRBV18 and J usage is TRBJ2-1; 7 positions match TRBD1. Unmatched junction bases numbered 10, after V lost 6 bases and J lost 8 bases. Germline V gene lookup returns CDR1 KGHSH and CDR2 LQKENI. The CDR3 extends over 14 amino acids. CDR3 protein: CASSGDSRWDEQFF. The CDR3 DNA is TGTGCCAGCTCCGGGGACAGTCGGTGGGATGAGCAGTTCTTC.

The gene calls are TRBV5-6 and TRBJ2-1; possibly TRBD2 for D (6 bases). Trimming took 0 bases from V and 7 from J, leaving 17 bases between them. This CDR3 spans 16 amino acids. Germline lookup yields CDR1 SGHDT and CDR2 YYEEEE. The CDR3 DNA reads TGTGCCAGCAGCTTGGGGGGGGATGGGGGTTGGAATGAGCAGTTCTTC. Residues: CASSLGGDGGWNEQFF.

The V call is TRBV19, the J call TRBJ2-3, with 7 positions matching TRBD2. Germline V CDR1 and CDR2: LNHDA, SQIVND (reference sequence). With 5 bases clipped from V and 3 bases from J, the junction kept 5 bases outside the gene matches. The CDR3 is made up of 14 amino acids. CDR3 in amino acids: CASSFGGGTDTQYF. The CDR3 DNA reads TGTGCCAGTAGTTTTGGCGGGGGAACAGATACGCAGTATTTT. Supplemented by reference TRBV19 and TRBJ2-3, the full variable domain reads DGGITQSPKYLFRKEGQNVTLSCEQNLNHDAMYWYRQDPGQGLRLIYYSQIVNDFQKGDIAEGYSVSREKKESFPLTVTSAQKNPTAFYLCASSFGGGTDTQYFGPGTRLTVL.

This rearrangement joins TRBV6-4 to TRBJ2-4; D not certain. The V gene lost 7 bases and the J gene lost 0 bases, with 19 bases spanning the gap. This CDR3 region has 17 residues. CDR1 MRHNA and CDR2 SNTAGT come from the germline V gene. CDR3 sequence (DNA): TGTGCCAGCAACGAACCCCCGAGTGTAATAGCCAAAAACATTCAGTACTTC. It specifies CASNEPPSVIAKNIQYF.

As regards this clone: Different DNA sequences within this sample yield the same CDR3. The gene calls are TRBV9 and TRBJ2-5, with 8 bases that match TRBD2. Germline V CDR1 and CDR2: SGDLS, YYNGEE. J was trimmed by 4 bases and V by 0 bases; bases with no gene match: 11. CDR3 length: 17 residues. This chain's CDR3 is CASSVGLAGGPGETQYF. In DNA, the CDR3 is TGTGCCAGCAGCGTAGGGCTCGCGGGGGGCCCGGGAGAGACCCAGTACTTC.

V gene TRBV11-2 combines with J gene TRBJ1-1, with TRBD1 matching over 7 bases. Germline V lookup: CDR1 SGHAT, CDR2 FQNNGV. The CDR3 totals 14 residues. The ends lost 4 bases at V and 3 bases at J; junction bases unmatched: 5. Here the CDR3 reads CASSSRTGDTEAFF. CDR3 bases: TGTGCCAGCAGCTCCCGAACAGGGGACACTGAAGCTTTCTTT.

The chain uses TRBV6-1 and TRBJ1-1; D perhaps matches TRBD1 (5 bases). This CDR3 has 15 amino acids. Germline values: CDR1 MNHNS, CDR2 SASEGT. V gave up 4 bases and J gave up 5 bases, with 17 bases separating them. The CDR3 sequence: CASSGPGGVRTEAFF. The CDR3 DNA reads as TGTGCCAGCAGTGGCCCCGGGGGGGTGAGGACTGAAGCTTTCTTT.

The J gene is TRBJ1-2, the V gene TRBV6-1; D unclear. V was trimmed by 0 bases and J by 4 bases, leaving 6 bases between them. Germline CDR1 reads MNHNS; CDR2 reads SASEGT. The CDR3 totals 13 residues. The CDR3 coding sequence is TGTGCCAGCAGTGAAGCGGGCGTCTATGGCTACACCTTC. The encoded protein is CASSEAGVYGYTF.

This chain links TRBV5-4 with TRBJ2-2, with D perhaps TRBD2 (5 bases). The CDR3 is 16 residues long. Germline V lookup: CDR1 SGHNT, CDR2 YYREEE (reference sequence). Trimming pared 5 bases from V and 0 bases from J, leaving 14 bases between. CDR3 residues: CASSPRPGSNTGELFF. CDR3 DNA: TGTGCCAGCAGTCCCCGACCGGGATCGAACACCGGGGAGCTGTTTTTT.

The rearrangement links TRBV15 to TRBJ1-1; D unresolved. The ends were cut back, 5 bases at V and 8 bases at J, with 15 bases in the middle. The CDR3 is 13 amino acids. CDR1 is LNHNV, CDR2 YYDKDF, per germline (reference sequence). CDR3 amino acids: CATSPRYGSEAFF. The CDR3 DNA follows: TGTGCCACCAGCCCACGTTACGGGTCCGAAGCTTTCTTT.

This clone turned up a few times. CDR3 amino acids: CASSIEGLGSPLHF. The CDR3 DNA sequence: TGTGCCAGTAGTATTGAGGGACTAGGTTCACCCCTCCACTTT. This chain links TRBV19 with TRBJ1-6; perhaps TRBD1 as D (5 bases). The CDR3 loop spans 14 amino acids. CDR1 LNHDA and CDR2 SQIVND come from the germline V gene (reference sequence). Trimming stripped 3 bases from V and 9 bases from J, with 12 bases between.

The chain joins TRBV7-9 to TRBJ2-1, with 8 bases lining up with TRBD2. The germline V gene encodes CDR1 SEHNR and CDR2 FQNEAQ (reference sequence). J lost 3 bases, V lost 2 bases, and 0 bases had no gene match. The CDR3 covers 14 residues. The CDR3 loop is CASSLSGGYNEQFF. The CDR3 nucleotides read TGTGCCAGCAGCTTAAGCGGGGGCTACAATGAGCAGTTCTTC.

This clone appeared a single time. The chain combines TRBV5-6 with TRBJ2-7, with 8 positions matching TRBD1. Per germline, CDR1 SGHDT and CDR2 YYEEEE. This CDR3 has 15 residues. With V trimmed by 1 base and J by 4 bases, 7 bases remained unmatched. CDR3 region: CASSLKDRVGYEQYF. For the CDR3, the DNA is TGTGCCAGCAGCTTGAAGGACAGGGTGGGGTACGAGCAGTACTTC.

The chain joins TRBV4-3 to TRBJ1-2, with 7 bases identical to TRBD1. CDR1 and CDR2 (germline): LGHNA, YSLEER. Trimming took 1 base from V and 8 from J; bases not matched to a gene: 10. The CDR3 has 15 amino acids. The CDR3 bases are TGCGCCAGCAGCCAAGTACAGGGGAACCTAGGAGGCTACACCTTC. Its translation is CASSQVQGNLGGYTF.

This clone was detected only once. The chain recombines TRBV5-4 with TRBJ1-2, with 12 bases lining up with TRBD1. The V gene's germline CDR1 is SGHNT and CDR2 YYREEE (reference sequence). This CDR3 region has 15 residues. Trimming removed 7 bases from V and 8 bases from J; junction bases left unmatched: 12. The CDR3 nucleotides read TGTGCCAGCCTTCCATCGGGACAGGGGGCGGGAGGCTACACCTTC. It is translated as CASLPSGQGAGGYTF.

A remark on this clone: Compared with germline, one end of the junction differs, possibly owing to a read error. This chain uses TRBV4-1 with TRBJ2-6, with D possibly matching TRBD2 (7 bases). The CDR3 is 17 amino acids. The V gene's germline CDR1 is MGHRA and CDR2 YSYEKL. Written as DNA, the CDR3 is TGCGCCAGCAGCCAACCCGGGGGGCGCTCTGGGGCCAACGGCCTGACTTTC. Translated: CASSQPGGRSGANGLTF.